This TCR beta chain was observed in a study of blood T cell repertoires in COVID-19. Across the study: The United States, Italy and Spain provided the acute and convalescent COVID-19 samples. PBMCs, B-cell-depleted T cells, or T cells were the source of the cDNA or gDNA that made up the material.

In the original processing: Amplification of reference gene primers was used by the study to estimate nucleated cell counts. This table comes from immunoSEQ multiplex PCR, and its TCRdb copy is limited to in-frame clones, with some not included. Clone size and the V and J calls come from that table; the DNA yielded D and trimming. The repertoire holds fewer than 200,000 clones, less than 90% seen once, with roughly 25% in the top ten. This clonotype was sampled from a man between 60 and 70 years old with acute or convalescent COVID-19. Sample: peripheral blood.

The CDR3 is CAGAPGLGESGTGELFF. CDR3 DNA: TGTGCCGGAGCCCCCGGACTAGGAGAATCGGGGACCGGGGAGCTGTTTTTT. The chain joins TRBV28 to TRBJ2-2; 7 bases fit TRBD2. V trimming: 11 bases; J trimming: 5 bases; junction bases outside the gene matches: 20. Germline values: CDR1 MDHEN, CDR2 SYDVKM. This CDR3 comprises 17 residues.